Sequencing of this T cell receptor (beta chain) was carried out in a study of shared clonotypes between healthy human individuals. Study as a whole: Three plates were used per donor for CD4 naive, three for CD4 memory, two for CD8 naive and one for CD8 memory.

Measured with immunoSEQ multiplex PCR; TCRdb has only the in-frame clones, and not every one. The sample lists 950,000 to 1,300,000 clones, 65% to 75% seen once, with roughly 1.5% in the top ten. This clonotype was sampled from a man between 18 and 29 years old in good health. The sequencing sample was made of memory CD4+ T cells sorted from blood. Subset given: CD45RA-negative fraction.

The DNA of the CDR3 is TGCGCCAGCAGCCAAGACGTTGTAGCGGCGGCGGCGTACAGAAAGTTCTTC. Residues: CASSQDVVAAAAYRKFF. The chain couples TRBV4-3 to TRBJ2-1; tentative D call: TRBD2 (6 bases). CDR3 length: 17 residues. The germline gives CDR1 LGHNA, CDR2 YSLEER. V gave up 0 bases and J gave up 14 bases, with 26 bases separating them.